The present TCR beta chain was sequenced within a study of T cell changes during pregnancy in multiple sclerosis. Libraries were prepared by immunoSEQ multiplex PCR; TCRdb keeps only in-frame clonotypes and omits some of them. The sample includes 20,000 to 25,000 clones, around four fifths of them seen just once. This clone has only one observation. The sample in question was CD8+ T cells from peripheral blood mononuclear cells, obtained in the first trimester of pregnancy. The clonotype comes from a female donor in good health, enrolled as a control in a pregnancy study.

The CDR3 DNA is TGTGCCAGCAGCTTGGCCAGGGTAAGACAGCCCCAGCATTTT. It specifies CASSLARVRQPQHF. The chain is built from TRBV5-6 and TRBJ1-5, with D possibly matching TRBD1 (5 bases). Germline loops: CDR1 SGHDT, CDR2 YYEEEE. V lost 0 bases and J lost 7, with 11 bases in between. CDR3 length: 14 residues.